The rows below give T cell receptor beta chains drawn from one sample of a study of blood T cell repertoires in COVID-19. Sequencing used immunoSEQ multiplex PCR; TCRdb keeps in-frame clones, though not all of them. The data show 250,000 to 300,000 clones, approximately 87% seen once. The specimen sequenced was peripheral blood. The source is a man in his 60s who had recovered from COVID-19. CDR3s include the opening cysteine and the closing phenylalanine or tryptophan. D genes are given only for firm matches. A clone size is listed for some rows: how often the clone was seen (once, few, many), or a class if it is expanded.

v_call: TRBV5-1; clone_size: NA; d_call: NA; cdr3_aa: CASSLTGDYNEQFF
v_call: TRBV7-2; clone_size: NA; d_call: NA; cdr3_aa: CASSFYSPPELFF
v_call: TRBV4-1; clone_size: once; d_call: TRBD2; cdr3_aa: CASSQERTSGRARNEQFF
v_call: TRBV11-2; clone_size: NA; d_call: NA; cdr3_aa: CASTLGGQSYEQYF
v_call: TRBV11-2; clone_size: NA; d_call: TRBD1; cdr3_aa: CASSSVGQVTYNEQFF
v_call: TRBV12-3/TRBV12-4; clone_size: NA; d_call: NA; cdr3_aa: CASSPGVSETQYF
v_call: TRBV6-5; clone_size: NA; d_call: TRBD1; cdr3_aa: CASRIQGAANEKLFF
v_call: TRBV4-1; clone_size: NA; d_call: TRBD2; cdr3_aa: CASSQPLAGGIYNEQFF
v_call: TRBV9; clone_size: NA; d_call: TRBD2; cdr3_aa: CASSATSGRAADTQYF
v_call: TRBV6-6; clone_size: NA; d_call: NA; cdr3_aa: CASSLRVGTRKDTQYF
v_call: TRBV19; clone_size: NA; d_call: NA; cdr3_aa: CASSILPGPYEQYF
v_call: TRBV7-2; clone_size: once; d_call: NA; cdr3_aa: CASSQRGRGLYTGELFF